This passage covers 5 T cell receptor beta chains from one sample sequenced in a study of T cells after yellow fever vaccination. TCRdb called the 5' RACE reads again in MiXCR, with one record for every CDR3 protein. This table has hundreds of thousands of distinct CDR3 sequences, about 12% appearing once. The sequencing here drew on PBMCs, taken on the day of the yellow fever booster vaccination. The receptors originated from a man aged 25-45 years who received the YFV17D yellow fever vaccine.

The genes are TRBV20-1 and TRBJ2-7; TRBD1 is a possible D gene (5 bases). Germline CDR1 reads DFQATT; CDR2 reads SNEGSKA (reference sequence). The CDR3 has 14 residues. The V end lost 0 bases, the J end lost 5 bases, and 14 bases lay between the germline ends. The CDR3 here is CSARDLDKVNEQYF. CDR3 sequence (DNA): TGCAGTGCTAGAGATCTGGACAAGGTGAACGAGCAGTACTTC.

The sample holds a few counts of this clonotype. The chain combines TRBV5-1 with TRBJ2-5; a possible D gene is TRBD2 (6 bases). Per germline, CDR1 SGHRS and CDR2 YFSETQ. V dropped 4 bases and J dropped 7 bases, with 11 bases sitting between them. The CDR3 has 12 amino acids. Here the CDR3 reads CASSHGRGTQYF. CDR3 DNA: TGCGCCAGCAGCCACGGGAGAGGGACCCAGTACTTC. Based on the CDR3 plus reference TRBV5-1 and TRBJ2-5, the full variable domain is KAGVTQTPRYLIKTRGQQVTLSCSPISGHRSVSWYQQTPGQGLQFLFEYFSETQRNKGNFPGRFSGRQFSNSRSEMNVSTLELGDSALYLCASSHGRGTQYFGPGTRLLVL.

The sample holds a few counts of this clonotype. This rearrangement joins TRBV7-2 to TRBJ2-1, with D perhaps matching TRBD1 or TRBD2 (6 bases each). The V end lost 0 bases, the J end lost 7 bases, and 13 bases lay between the germline ends. The CDR3 is 15 amino acids. CDR1 SGHTA and CDR2 FQGNSA come from the germline V gene. In DNA form, the CDR3 reads TGTGCCAGCAGCTTAGCAGGGGGGATGGGGAATGAGCAGTTCTTC. Its protein product is CASSLAGGMGNEQFF.

In this sample, this clonotype turned up a few times. The rearrangement joins TRBV3-1 to TRBJ2-1; 10 bases line up with TRBD2. The CDR3 length is 16 residues. Germline lookup yields CDR1 LGHDT and CDR2 YNNKEL (reference sequence). V lost 0 bases, J lost 8 bases, and 7 bases stayed unmatched. The CDR3 loop reads CASSQEGLAGAYEQFF. For the CDR3, the DNA is TGTGCCAGCAGCCAAGAGGGCCTAGCGGGAGCATATGAGCAGTTCTTC.

This clonotype has just a few counts. The chain employs TRBV12-3 or TRBV12-4 and TRBJ2-3; 8 nucleotides agree with TRBD2. V gave up 6 bases and J gave up 8 bases; unmatched junction bases: 10. The CDR3 extends over 14 amino acids. The CDR3 DNA reads as TGTGCCAGCAGCCGAACTAGCGGCGGAGGTACGCAGTATTTT. It is translated as CASSRTSGGGTQYF.